Reported below is one T cell receptor beta chain. Its target is not known. Total RNA (around 510 ng) served as template for TCR beta cDNA synthesis primed by a constant-region primer. It was through three nested multiplex PCR rounds of slightly modified ARM-PCR that TCR beta libraries arose. With TRBV1-TRBV30 forward primers and a C-beta reverse primer, the first two PCR rounds were run for approximately 9 cycles each. TCRdb called the multiplex PCR reads again in MiXCR, with one record for every CDR3 protein. The sample includes 75,000 to 90,000 distinct CDR3 sequences, 72% seen only once; the top ten take approximately 19%. This entry belongs to a study of tumor-infiltrating lymphocytes in primary liver carcinoma. Points from the study as a whole: Tumor-adjacent and tumor-blood pairs showed less overlap than tumor region pairs.

Total RNA and DNA came together from roughly 20-30 mg of bulk tissue without cell sorting. The V end lost 3 bases, the J end lost 7 bases, and 13 bases lay between the germline ends. This CDR3 has 15 amino acids. Germline CDR1 LNHDA, CDR2 SQIVND (reference sequence). This chain joins TRBV19 and TRBJ1-6; D is possibly TRBD1 (5 bases). Source material: liver tumor tissue from sampling region 1. Sample subset: tumor region T1, superior pole. The receptor comes from a man aged 35-49 years with primary liver carcinoma and hepatitis B virus infection. CDR3 amino acids: CASSILPGRNSPLHF. The CDR3 nucleotides read TGTGCCAGTAGTATCCTGCCGGGGCGGAATTCACCCCTCCACTTT.